Each of the 23 T cell receptor beta chains below was sequenced from the same sample in a study of cytomegalovirus exposure and HLA in healthy donors. Here immunoSEQ multiplex PCR was the method, and the copy in TCRdb shows in-frame clones only, minus some. The data contain more than 120,000 clones, 70% to 90% of them singletons. Sequencing was performed on PBMCs. The source is a young man in good health and CMV-seropositive.

This chain's CDR3 is CASSLWTGPYEQYF. For the CDR3, the DNA is TGCGCCAGCAGCTTGTGGACAGGACCCTACGAGCAGTACTTC. The V and J genes are TRBV5-1 and TRBJ2-7, with 7 bases that match TRBD1. Germline-derived CDR1 and CDR2 are SGHRS and YFSETQ. Germline trimming cut 1 base from V and 2 bases from J; bases unmatched to any gene: 3. The CDR3 sequence is 14 residues long. Variable domain in full (rest from reference TRBV5-1 and TRBJ2-7): KAGVTQTPRYLIKTRGQQVTLSCSPISGHRSVSWYQQTPGQGLQFLFEYFSETQRNKGNFPGRFSGRQFSNSRSEMNVSTLELGDSALYLCASSLWTGPYEQYFGPGTRLTVT.

This chain links TRBV4-2 with TRBJ2-3; a weak D match, TRBD2 (5 bases). Germline V gives CDR1 LGHNA, CDR2 YNFKEQ. The CDR3 covers 17 residues. V lost 0 bases, J lost 2 bases, and 15 bases lay in between. CDR3 region: CASSQDLSGEVTDTQYF. Written as DNA, the CDR3 is TGTGCCAGCAGCCAAGATCTTTCCGGGGAAGTCACAGATACGCAGTATTTT.

This clone occurred a few times. This chain connects TRBV27 to TRBJ2-7, with 7 nucleotides matching TRBD1. Germline values: CDR1 MNHEY, CDR2 SMNVEV (reference sequence). The CDR3 extends over 15 amino acids. Trimming removed 5 bases from V and 2 bases from J; junction bases left unmatched: 9. The CDR3: CASSRGPAGAYEQYF. CDR3 bases: TGTGCCAGCAGTAGGGGGCCCGCTGGCGCCTACGAGCAGTACTTC.

In nucleotides, the CDR3 is TGCGCCAGCAGCTTGCCGCGGACAGGGGGCTTCAACGAGCAGTACTTC. It encodes CASSLPRTGGFNEQYF. This rearrangement joins TRBV5-1 to TRBJ2-7; 11 nucleotides align to TRBD1. This CDR3 contains 16 residues. Germline CDR1 reads SGHRS; CDR2 reads YFSETQ. V lost 1 base to trimming and J lost 5 bases; unmatched junction nucleotides: 8.

In DNA form, the CDR3 reads TGTGCCAGCAGCCCCGGGGTGGGAATAAGTACCTACGAGCAGTACTTC. Protein product: CASSPGVGISTYEQYF. The chain has TRBV28 and TRBJ2-7; D is possibly TRBD2 (5 bases). The length of the CDR3 is 16 residues. Trimming pared 6 bases from V and 2 bases from J, leaving 20 bases between. CDR1 is MDHEN, CDR2 SYDVKM, per germline.

The rearrangement joins TRBV7-9 to TRBJ2-3, with D perhaps TRBD1 (6 bases). The germline V and J ends were trimmed by 1 base and 2 bases, with 10 bases remaining between them. Germline assignment: CDR1 SEHNR and CDR2 FQNEAQ (reference sequence). CDR3 length equals 15 residues. CDR3: CASSLVMGATDTQYF. CDR3 nucleotides: TGTGCCAGCAGCTTAGTTATGGGGGCCACAGATACGCAGTATTTT.

The chain employs TRBV11-2 and TRBJ2-3; a weak D match, TRBD2 (5 bases). The V gene lost 2 bases and the J gene lost 4 bases, with 19 bases spanning the gap. The CDR3 contains 17 residues. The V gene's germline CDR1 is SGHAT and CDR2 FQNNGV. CDR3 bases: TGTGCCAGCAGCTTATGGGTCTCGTGGGAGAATGCAGATACGCAGTATTTT. Translated, it gives CASSLWVSWENADTQYF.

The chain recombines TRBV11-3 with TRBJ1-5; D is perhaps TRBD1 (5 bases). The CDR3 is 16 amino acids. CDR1 and CDR2 (germline): SGHNT, YENEEA. V lost 3 bases and J lost 7, with 19 bases in between. CDR3 sequence (DNA): TGTGCCAGCAGCTTGCCATATGGGGCGGAATGGCAGCCCCAGCATTTT. This gives the protein CASSLPYGAEWQPQHF.

V is TRBV9 and J is TRBJ2-5, with D possibly being TRBD2 (7 bases). The germline V gene encodes CDR1 SGDLS and CDR2 YYNGEE. The CDR3 loop spans 17 amino acids. V lost 0 bases and J lost 3, with 18 bases in between. The CDR3 coding sequence is TGTGCCAGCAGCGTAGGTTTGAGGGGGGGCTCCGAAGAGACCCAGTACTTC. Translating it yields CASSVGLRGGSEETQYF.

V gene TRBV5-4 combines with J gene TRBJ2-1; 14 nucleotides align to TRBD2. After removal of 4 bases from V and 3 bases from J, the junction contained 12 bases not matched to a gene. CDR3 length equals 19 residues. Germline V gene lookup returns CDR1 SGHNT and CDR2 YYREEE (reference sequence). CDR3 bases: TGTGCCAGCAGCCCAACCGGGACTAGCGGGAGTGGGCTCTACAATGAGCAGTTCTTC. This sequence encodes CASSPTGTSGSGLYNEQFF.

This clone was seen only once. V gene TRBV11-2 combines with J gene TRBJ2-1, with 7 bases that match TRBD2. This CDR3 spans 12 amino acids. Per germline, CDR1 SGHAT and CDR2 FQNNGV. V shed 4 bases and J 9 bases; nucleotides not matched to a gene: 3. The CDR3: CASSSGGREQFF. The CDR3, as DNA: TGTGCCAGCAGCTCGGGGGGTCGTGAGCAGTTCTTC.

This rearrangement joins TRBV2 to TRBJ2-1; 9 nucleotides agree with TRBD2. This CDR3 spans 15 amino acids. The J segment lost 2 bases and the V segment lost 4 bases, leaving 3 bases of the junction unmatched. In germline, CDR1 is SNHLY, CDR2 FYNNEI. The CDR3 nucleotides read TGTGCCAGCAGTGGACTAGCGGCGACCTACAATGAGCAGTTCTTC. Translation: CASSGLAATYNEQFF.

The chain joins TRBV12-2 to TRBJ2-2; the DNA was not compared with TRBD2, the D call given in the table. TRBV12-2 is designated a pseudogene. This CDR3 is built from 12 residues. This CDR3 reads CASRLLTGELFF. The CDR3 bases are TGTGCAAGTCGCTTACTCACCGGGGAGCTGTTTTTT.

J is TRBJ1-1 and V is TRBV30; D remains ambiguous. Germline CDR1 and CDR2: GTSNPN and SVGIG (reference sequence). Trimming pared 3 bases from V and 5 bases from J, leaving 7 bases between. This CDR3 is 11 amino acids long. CDR3 in amino acids: CAWSRKTEAFF. The CDR3 bases are TGTGCCTGGAGCAGGAAGACTGAAGCTTTCTTT.

This chain joins TRBV9 and TRBJ2-5; 10 nucleotides match TRBD1. The CDR3 is made up of 15 amino acids. Unmatched junction bases numbered 6, after V lost 3 bases and J lost 4 bases. CDR1 and CDR2 from the germline V gene are SGDLS and YYNGEE. The CDR3 DNA reads TGTGCCAGCAGCGATGGGACAGGGGCGGGAGAGACCCAGTACTTC. It is translated as CASSDGTGAGETQYF. Looking up the rest from reference TRBV9 and TRBJ2-5 gives the full variable domain: DSGVTQTPKHLITATGQRVTLRCSPRSGDLSVYWYQQSLDQGLQFLIQYYNGEERAKGNILERFSAQQFPDLHSELNLSSLELGDSALYFCASSDGTGAGETQYFGPGTRLLVL.

The rearrangement joins TRBV30 to TRBJ1-2, with 7 bases that match TRBD1. Trimming took 4 bases from V and 8 from J; bases not matched to a gene: 16. From germline, CDR1 is GTSNPN and CDR2 SVGIG (reference sequence). The CDR3 consists of 15 residues. In nucleotides, the CDR3 is TGTGCCTGGACGATTGGGGGACAGTCCTACCGGGGCTACACCTTC. It encodes CAWTIGGQSYRGYTF.

CDR3 in amino acids: CASTRGQGNTIYF. The CDR3 coding sequence is TGTGCCAGCACCCGGGGACAGGGAAACACCATATATTTT. This rearrangement joins TRBV7-9 to TRBJ1-3; 7 bases map to TRBD1. V shed 7 bases, J shed 4 bases, and the junction held 4 bases outside the gene matches. The CDR3 consists of 13 residues. Germline V lookup: CDR1 SEHNR, CDR2 FQNEAQ (reference sequence).

In DNA, the CDR3 is TGTGCCAGCAGCTTTGGCGGGGACGACTCCTACGAGCAGTACTTC. Its translation: CASSFGGDDSYEQYF. The V and J genes are TRBV5-4 and TRBJ2-7, with D tentatively TRBD2 (6 bases). CDR1 and CDR2 from the germline V gene are SGHNT and YYREEE (reference sequence). V shed 2 bases and J shed 0 bases, with 12 bases lying between them. The CDR3 has 15 residues.

The chain employs TRBV9 and TRBJ2-1, with 9 bases lining up with TRBD1. The germline V gene encodes CDR1 SGDLS and CDR2 YYNGEE. Trimming removed 4 bases from V and 9 bases from J; junction bases left unmatched: 11. This CDR3 has 15 residues. CDR3 nucleotides: TGTGCCAGCAGCTACTATCGACAGGGGGGCAGTGAGCAGTTCTTC. It translates to CASSYYRQGGSEQFF. Full variable domain (missing parts from reference TRBV9 and TRBJ2-1): DSGVTQTPKHLITATGQRVTLRCSPRSGDLSVYWYQQSLDQGLQFLIQYYNGEERAKGNILERFSAQQFPDLHSELNLSSLELGDSALYFCASSYYRQGGSEQFFGPGTRLTVL.

This clone showed up just once. The J gene is TRBJ1-5, the V gene TRBV9; D might be TRBD1 (5 bases). This CDR3 contains 15 residues. Germline V lookup: CDR1 SGDLS, CDR2 YYNGEE. Between the trimmed V and J ends, which lost 4 bases and 5 bases, there was a span of 16 bases. The CDR3, as DNA: TGTGCCAGCAGCCCCACCGCCGGGGGATATCAGCCCCAGCATTTT. Translated: CASSPTAGGYQPQHF.

The genes are TRBV7-9 and TRBJ2-5; TRBD2 matches at 11 bases. This CDR3 has 17 amino acids. V shed 5 bases, J shed 2 bases, and the junction held 10 bases outside the gene matches. Germline lookup yields CDR1 SEHNR and CDR2 FQNEAQ (reference sequence). CDR3 in DNA: TGTGCCAGCAGCCGAACCCGCGGGACTAGCGGACAAGAGACCCAGTACTTC. It translates to CASSRTRGTSGQETQYF.

The rearrangement uses TRBV4-1 and TRBJ2-7; possible D gene TRBD2, 5 bases. The CDR3 runs to 16 residues. Germline loops: CDR1 MGHRA, CDR2 YSYEKL. V was pared by 1 base and J by 2 bases, with 15 bases between. CDR3 region: CASSQVWRVETYEQYF. The CDR3 nucleotides read TGCGCCAGCAGCCAAGTATGGCGGGTCGAAACCTACGAGCAGTACTTC.

The sample holds many counts of this clone. This sequence joins TRBV5-1 and TRBJ1-2; 7 bases map to TRBD1. The CDR3 is 17 amino acids. The V gene end was trimmed by 1 base and the J gene end by 8 bases; junction bases not matched to a gene: 17. Germline CDR1 is SGHRS and CDR2 is YFSETQ. CDR3 bases: TGCGCCAGCAGCTTGAAAGAGGGAGACAGGGCCGGGCGAGGCTACACCTTC. Amino acid sequence: CASSLKEGDRAGRGYTF.